The T cell receptor beta chain described here comes from a study of blood T cells in healthy people across ages (dated by TCRdb to the mid-2010s). Looking at the study overall: In model experiments, roughly one uniquely barcoded TCR beta cDNA molecule per two T cells was captured by template switching. Donors of different ages were randomly distributed across sequencing lanes to avoid experimental bias. The study measured age-related changes in TCR beta repertoire diversity using deep sequencing normalized with unique cDNA molecular identifiers. The donors were divided into four age groups: young (average approximately 15 years), middle-aged (approximately 39), aged (about 61) and long-lived (82). For two donors (one aged 18 to 30 and one aged 80 or older), the study analyzed two additional independent replicas of 1 million unique cDNA reads from the same blood draw. Summary of the overall study and its limitations: Because profiling used bulk unsorted PBMCs, naive and antigen-experienced compartments could not be compared conclusively. As age increased, observed TCR beta diversity per million T cells dropped in a roughly linear way, and a significant reduction was already evident by age about 40. Observed TCR beta diversity correlated strongly with the percentage of naive T cells measured by flow cytometry. Estimates of total diversity based on one million sequenced T cells were regarded as lower bounds and as underestimates. Compared with the aged group, more naive CD4+ T cells, fewer expanded clones and increased TCR diversity were shown by the long-lived group, suggesting age selection. Because the CMV infection status of the donors was unknown, age-related changes in expanded clonotypes may potentially have been confounded.

The receptor library was made with 5' RACE. The reads were generated on an Illumina HiSeq 2500. A second PCR of roughly 7 to 11 cycles was run with a J-beta primer mix and a sample-barcoded 5' primer. A template-switch 5' adaptor carrying 12 random nucleotides introduced a unique molecular identifier onto each TCR beta cDNA molecule. Each sample yielded at least 3 million CDR3-containing paired-end reads. All of the RNA was converted into first-strand cDNA using the Mint cDNA synthesis kit, with a TRBC-specific oligonucleotide serving as the primer. Following uracil-DNA glycosylase treatment, all cDNA underwent a first 18-cycle PCR with the universal primers M1SS and BC2_uni_R. Per the source publication's procedure: Each sample was normalized by randomly selecting 1 million high-quality reads, each carrying a distinct molecular identifier. Instead of being binned into consensus sequences, reads with shared molecular identifiers were discarded. CDR3 identification, clonotype clustering and error correction used MiTCR with a Q25 quality threshold and the strictest error-elimination algorithm. A nonparametric unseen species model using Euler transformation provided a lower-bound estimate of total TCR beta diversity. TCRdb ran its own pipeline on the public reads, namely fastp trimming at Q25 and MiXCR clone calling, and kept in-frame beta chains. CDR3 protein duplicates are merged, each entry listing the most common genes and DNA. TCRdb's processing, not the authors' own work, is the source of the V and J calls. Counted in this sample were about 940,000 distinct CDR3 sequences; roughly 48% of them appeared once. Around an eighth of the sample rests with the top ten.

The donors were roughly 38 Caucasian individuals from Russia, aged about 6 to 100 years, who were systemically healthy. Each donor gave 9.5 to 10 milliliters of peripheral blood, drawn into EDTA-treated Vacutainer tubes. Ficoll-Paque density-gradient centrifugation was used to isolate PBMCs, with at least 6.5 million per sample. Trizol reagent was used to extract total RNA from the PBMCs, yielding at least 6 micrograms per sample. Naive CD45RAhigh/CD27high T cell percentages were measured by flow cytometry on a PBMC aliquot from every donor. The CDR3 runs 15 residues from the cysteine to the phenylalanine. Just CDR3 DNA is preserved here, 45 bases in frame from base 1. V gives up 5 bases and J gives up 4 bases, and the segment between their germline ends measures 17 bases. Per the germline V gene, MNHNS is the CDR1 and SASEGT is the CDR2. Worth noting for this clonotype: The clone's antigen remains unknown. Base qualities are missing; no much larger clone stands one base away.

This TCR came from a man between 25 and 39 years old in good health. The chain is assembled from TRBV6-1 and TRBJ1-1; tentative D gene TRBD1, with 5 bases matching. Sequenced material: blood. The DNA sequence is as follows: TGTGCCAGCAGTCTACATTTGGGGGGTTCCACTGAAGCTTTCTTT. It codes for CASSLHLGGSTEAFF.